This T cell receptor (beta chain) was sequenced for a study of T cell repertoires in cytomegalovirus infection. About the research overall: Public signatures in TCR beta pointed to CMV infection and matching HLA type.

Germline V gene data show CDR1 as SGHDT and CDR2 as YYEEEE. V was pared by 0 bases and J by 11 bases, with 17 bases between. This CDR3 spans 14 amino acids. About this clonotype: Its antigen is undetermined.

MiXCR, run by TCRdb on the reads, gives a single entry per CDR3 protein. Found here are about 470,000 distinct CDR3 sequences, approximately 42% of them singletons; the top ten hold 43%. V is TRBV5-6 and J is TRBJ1-1; possible D gene TRBD1, 5 bases. The sample here was cultured PBMCs, taken from culture after CMV antigen stimulation. This sequence originates from a human donor in good health (CMV status not recorded). Some clones in this sample may be carry-over from other donors' samples. The CDR3 nucleotides are TGTGCCAGCAGCTTGGTTGCGACAGATTATTTTGCTTTCTTT. Protein product: CASSLVATDYFAFF.